A selection of T cell receptor beta chains follows, all from one sample in a study of blood T cells in healthy people across ages. TCRdb reprocessed the 5' RACE reads via MiXCR and lists one record per CDR3 protein. The data hold about 780,000 distinct CDR3 sequences, with about 45% observed a single time. The sequenced material came from blood. Receptors were obtained from a man at least 80 years old in good health. The CDR3 runs from the conserved cysteine through the conserved F or W. Each record gives: J gene, V gene, D gene, clone size, CDR3 protein, CDR3 DNA. A D gene is named only where the DNA matches it firmly. The size field is filled for only some rows; it gives once, few, many or a size class.

TRBJ2-1 | TRBV11-3 | NA | NA | CASSLAGVSLNEQFF | TGTGCCAGCAGCTTAGCCGGAGTGAGCTTAAATGAGCAGTTCTTC
TRBJ2-4 | TRBV6-1 | TRBD1 | NA | CASSETRKGTGLGYF | TGTGCCAGCAGTGAAACGAGAAAGGGGACAGGGTTAGGGTACTTC
TRBJ2-3 | TRBV10-3 | NA | few | CASEGEADTQYF | TGTGCCAGCGAAGGGGAGGCAGATACGCAGTATTTT
TRBJ2-3 | TRBV12-3/TRBV12-4 | NA | NA | CASSGPRDTQYF | TGTGCCAGCAGCGGCCCGCGGGATACGCAGTATTTT
TRBJ2-7 | TRBV24-1 | NA | few | CATSRHGRWEASYEQYF | TGTGCCACCAGTCGTCATGGTAGGTGGGAGGCATCCTACGAGCAGTACTTC
TRBJ2-1 | TRBV5-1 | NA | NA | CASSLESSRYNEQFF | TGCGCCAGCAGCTTGGAGTCTAGCAGATACAATGAGCAGTTCTTC
TRBJ2-1 | TRBV5-1 | NA | NA | CASSDRQGGFEQFF | TGCGCCAGCAGCGATAGACAGGGAGGCTTTGAGCAGTTCTTC
TRBJ1-6 | TRBV20-1 | TRBD1 | NA | CSARGVTGQNSPLHF | TGCAGTGCTAGAGGGGTGACAGGGCAAAATTCACCCCTCCACTTT
TRBJ2-7 | TRBV3-1 | NA | many | CASSQDLNEQYF | TGTGCCAGCAGCCAAGATCTGAACGAGCAGTACTTC
TRBJ2-2 | TRBV24-1 | TRBD2 | NA | CATSDIIAGAGTGELFF | TGTGCCACCAGTGATATAATAGCGGGAGCGGGCACCGGGGAGCTGTTTTTT
TRBJ2-7 | TRBV20-1 | NA | NA | CSASTGLVSYEQYF | TGCAGTGCTAGTACAGGCCTAGTCTCCTACGAGCAGTACTTC
TRBJ2-1 | TRBV7-9 | TRBD2 | NA | CASSLSTLAGDGEQFF | TGTGCCAGCAGCTTATCTACCCTAGCGGGAGACGGTGAGCAGTTCTTC
TRBJ2-3 | TRBV9 | TRBD1 | NA | CASSVVGTGEDTQYF | TGTGCCAGCAGCGTAGTAGGGACAGGGGAAGATACGCAGTATTTT
TRBJ2-2 | TRBV3-1 | NA | NA | CASSHSQNTGELFF | TGTGCCAGCAGCCACTCACAAAACACCGGGGAGCTGTTTTTT
TRBJ2-4 | TRBV20-1 | TRBD1 | few | CSASTMGRQGLGKNIQYF | TGCAGTGCTAGTACAATGGGAAGACAGGGGCTGGGCAAAAACATTCAGTACTTC
TRBJ2-7 | TRBV5-1 | TRBD2 | NA | CASSLSTSGSSYEQYF | TGCGCCAGCAGCTTGTCGACTAGCGGGAGCTCCTACGAGCAGTACTTC
TRBJ2-3 | TRBV5-1 | TRBD1 | many | CASSLGTGGTTDTQYF | TGCGCCAGCAGCTTAGGGACAGGGGGGACCACAGATACGCAGTATTTT
TRBJ2-3 | TRBV11-2 | TRBD2 | once | CASSLVGGLAGSTDTQYF | TGTGCCAGCAGCTTAGTAGGGGGGCTAGCGGGAAGCACAGATACGCAGTATTTT
TRBJ2-4 | TRBV9 | NA | NA | CASSVVGSRRNIQYF | TGTGCCAGCAGCGTAGTAGGCTCCCGCCGAAACATTCAGTACTTC
TRBJ2-1 | TRBV20-1 | NA | many | CSARDEVVAEQFF | TGCAGTGCTAGAGATGAGGTAGTTGCTGAGCAGTTCTTC
TRBJ2-3 | TRBV9 | NA | few | CASSVDRGHTGTQYF | TGTGCCAGCAGCGTGGACCGTGGACATACGGGTACGCAGTATTTT
TRBJ2-4 | TRBV11-2 | NA | few | CASSLAQGTLGEQYF | TGTGCCAGCAGCTTAGCCCAGGGGACCCTTGGGGAGCAGTACTTC
TRBJ2-1 | TRBV20-1 | TRBD2 | many | CSASRRGSAYNEQFF | TGCAGTGCTAGTCGACGCGGGAGTGCCTACAATGAGCAGTTCTTC